This T cell receptor beta chain came from a study of PD-L1 blockade in urothelial cancer. For the study at large: About 85% of the roughly 30 patients comprised males who had bladder-origin urothelial cancer. Chemotherapy regimens numbering 0 to 3 had been given to patients. Researchers found blood samples held a median of roughly 140,000 T cells.

Specified time point: pretreatment peripheral blood. Patients in the study were battling locally advanced or metastatic urothelial carcinoma. Trimming took 1 base from V and 3 from J; bases not matched to a gene: 2. Per the germline V gene, CDR1 is SGHRS and CDR2 is YFSETQ. This CDR3 is 14 amino acids long. Generated by immunoSEQ multiplex PCR, the TCRdb table keeps only in-frame clones and is missing some. The table has 48,000 or so clones, 87% seen once. The chain recombines TRBV5-1 with TRBJ1-2; 8 bases match TRBD1. The receptor was derived from a woman aged 55 to 70 with urothelial cancer. This specimen consisted of PBMCs, obtained around atezolizumab (anti-PD-L1) treatment. This CDR3 is CASSLQGQDYGYTF. The DNA for the CDR3 is TGCGCCAGCAGCTTGCAGGGACAGGACTATGGCTACACCTTC.